This entry lists 7 T cell receptor beta chains sequenced from one sample in a study of T-cell reconstitution after alpha-beta-depleted transplantation in children. TCRbeta library construction was performed incorporating unique molecular identifiers. TCRdb independently ran MiXCR on the PCR reads; one entry per CDR3 protein. The sample carries around 400,000 distinct CDR3 sequences, around 21% recorded once. The starting material was PBMCs from the stem cell graft donor, obtained from the stem cell graft. The receptors were sampled from a human donor who donated a stem cell graft to a child with acute myeloid leukemia.

This clonotype was seen a few times. J is TRBJ1-1 and V is TRBV12-3 or TRBV12-4; no clear D gene. The CDR3 totals 13 residues. Trimming removed 6 bases from V and 0 bases from J, with 8 bases in between. CDR3 nucleotide sequence: TGTGCCAGCAGCCTGAAGGTGAACACTGAAGCTTTCTTT. The encoded protein is CASSLKVNTEAFF.

The chain uses TRBV6-1 and TRBJ2-2, with D uncertain. Germline V lookup: CDR1 MNHNS, CDR2 SASEGT. This CDR3 has 14 amino acids. V was cut by 7 bases and J by 3 bases, with 12 bases left in between. The CDR3, as DNA: TGTGCCAGCACCAAATATAGGGACACCGGGGAGCTGTTTTTT. It encodes CASTKYRDTGELFF.

This clonotype was detected only a few times. The CDR3 DNA sequence: TGCGCCAGCAGCCAAGATAAGGCAGATACGCAGTATTTT. Translation gives CASSQDKADTQYF. The chain couples TRBV4-1 to TRBJ2-3; D remains ambiguous. V was trimmed by 0 bases and J by 4 bases, leaving 5 bases between them. Germline loops: CDR1 MGHRA, CDR2 YSYEKL. The length of the CDR3 is 13 residues.

This clonotype was detected a few times. The V and J genes are TRBV24-1 and TRBJ2-1; D call uncertain. Germline V gene data show CDR1 as KGHDR and CDR2 as SFDVKD. With 6 bases removed from V and 1 base from J, the gap between germline ends came to 9 bases. This CDR3 contains 14 residues. This CDR3 reads CATSPSTSYNEQFF. The DNA of the CDR3 is TGTGCCACCAGTCCCTCCACTTCCTACAATGAGCAGTTCTTC.

This clonotype has a handful of counts. This chain joins TRBV27 and TRBJ2-7; 7 bases line up with TRBD1. Trimming at V came to 4 bases and at J to 6 bases, leaving 3 bases not matched to a gene. CDR1 is MNHEY and CDR2 is SMNVEV in the germline V gene (reference sequence). This CDR3 is 12 amino acids long. CDR3 sequence (DNA): TGTGCCAGCAGTTGGGCAGGGGGCGAGCAGTACTTC. Translation gives CASSWAGGEQYF.

Ten or more counts support this clonotype. This chain uses TRBV20-1 with TRBJ2-5; D possibly uses TRBD1 or TRBD2 (5 bases each). V was shortened by 1 base and J by 11 bases, with 20 bases between the two germline ends. The CDR3 spans 14 residues. From germline, CDR1 is DFQATT and CDR2 SNEGSKA (reference sequence). In DNA form, the CDR3 reads TGCAGTGCTAGAGGGAGTAGCGACAGTCCCCAACAGTACTTC. This gives the protein CSARGSSDSPQQYF.

This clonotype was counted between two and nine times. The chain employs TRBV7-9 and TRBJ2-1, with TRBD2 identical over 11 bases. V dropped 3 bases and J dropped 7; count of bases not matched to a gene: 5. This CDR3 has 15 amino acids. From germline, CDR1 is SEHNR and CDR2 FQNEAQ (reference sequence). Here the CDR3 DNA reads TGTGCCAGCAGCTTGACTAGCGGGAAAGGGAATGAGCAGTTCTTC. Translating gives CASSLTSGKGNEQFF.